This TCR beta chain was sequenced for a study of blood T cell repertoires in COVID-19. In the study overall: There were acute and convalescent COVID-19 samples, and they came from the United States, Italy and Spain.

Study processing details: Researchers report that nucleated cell counts were estimated from reference gene primer amplification. Here immunoSEQ multiplex PCR was the method, and the copy in TCRdb shows in-frame clones only, minus some. Clone size and the V and J calls come from that table; the DNA yielded D and trimming. Of 350,000 to 450,000 clones listed, about 89% were seen once; the top ten hold about 0.78%. CDR1 SGHTA and CDR2 FQGTGA come from the germline V gene. Trimming took 3 bases from V and 3 from J; bases not matched to a gene: 4. The CDR3 runs to 15 residues. Categorization into cohorts depended on clinical history that participants reported.

This TCR was recovered from a middle-aged woman who had been exposed to COVID-19. The chain recombines TRBV7-3 with TRBJ1-2; 10 bases match TRBD1. The specimen sequenced was PBMCs or T cells enriched from blood (not recorded which). The CDR3 bases are TGTGCCAGCAGCTTGGCGGGGACAGGGGACTATGGCTACACCTTC. Amino acids: CASSLAGTGDYGYTF.